The present T cell receptor (beta chain) was sequenced within a study of T cells in Graves' hyperthyroidism and ophthalmopathy. Amplification of TCR beta CDR3 regions used RNA as the template. The HTBI primer set drove a first-round RT-PCR of the TCR CDR3. Each CDR3 protein is one row after TCRdb ran MiXCR on the multiplex PCR reads. This sample carries around 600,000 distinct CDR3 sequences, roughly a sixth of them seen once, and the ten largest clones take 2.5% to 4%. Many counts were recorded for this clonotype. Trimming pared 3 bases from V and 9 bases from J, leaving 7 bases between. Germline V gene sequence: CDR1 LGHDT, CDR2 YNNKEL (reference sequence). The CDR3 runs to 11 residues. Around 10 ml fresh peripheral blood yielded the PBMCs.

The chain combines TRBV3-1 with TRBJ2-3; D assignment may be TRBD1 or TRBD2 (5 bases each). The receptor comes from a woman in her thirties or forties with Graves' ophthalmopathy. Sequenced: blood. The CDR3 nucleotides read TGTGCCAGCAGCCATGGGGGAACGCAGTATTTT. It codes for CASSHGGTQYF.